This T cell receptor (beta chain) was obtained from a study of blood T cell repertoires in COVID-19. Only in-frame clones appear in the TCRdb table, and some are missing; sequencing was by immunoSEQ multiplex PCR. The sample holds around 470,000 clones, around 91% seen once. This clone was recorded only once. The same CDR3 arises from other DNA sequences in this sample as well. The germline CDR1 and CDR2 sequences are MGHRA and YSYEKL. The CDR3 spans 15 residues. V shed 0 bases and J shed 6 bases, with 12 bases lying between them. The chain combines TRBV4-1 with TRBJ1-5; the D gene is possibly TRBD1 (5 bases). Material for sequencing was PBMCs or T cells enriched from blood (not recorded which). The TCR originated in a man younger than 30 who had recovered from COVID-19. The DNA for the CDR3 is TGCGCCAGCAGCCAAGATGGAAGGGGAAGTCAGCCCCAGCATTTT. Encoded protein: CASSQDGRGSQPQHF.